This T cell receptor beta chain comes out of a study of CD8 T cells in Susac syndrome. In the study overall: There were Susac syndrome patients who were therapy-naive at blood draw, others on corticosteroids, and others on intravenous immunoglobulin alone. Overall study findings and caveats: TEMRA cells and active patients showed peak Susac CD8+ clonal expansion.

The RNA input was about 0.5 to 1 ug, and it was reverse transcribed with random hexamers. TCRdb re-called the immunoSEQ multiplex PCR reads through MiXCR, storing one row per CDR3 protein. The sample has about 100,000 distinct CDR3 sequences; roughly 96% are singletons. Germline-derived CDR1 and CDR2 are SQVTM and ANQGSEA. Trimming shortened V by 7 bases and J by 0 bases, and 6 bases separated the two germline ends. This CDR3 contains 11 residues. As for this clonotype: What it binds is not known.

Material for sequencing was CD8+ T cells from PBMCs. This TCR was recovered from a human donor with Susac syndrome. J is TRBJ1-1 and V is TRBV29-1; D ambiguous. The CDR3: CSGTLNTEAFF. The DNA of the CDR3 is TGCAGCGGTACCTTGAACACTGAAGCTTTCTTT. Complete variable domain (other parts from reference TRBV29-1 and TRBJ1-1): SAVISQKPSRDICQRGTSLTIQCQVDSQVTMMFWYRQQPGQSLTLIATANQGSEATYESGFVIDKFPISRPNLTFSTLTVSNMSPEDSSIYLCSGTLNTEAFFGQGTRLTVV.